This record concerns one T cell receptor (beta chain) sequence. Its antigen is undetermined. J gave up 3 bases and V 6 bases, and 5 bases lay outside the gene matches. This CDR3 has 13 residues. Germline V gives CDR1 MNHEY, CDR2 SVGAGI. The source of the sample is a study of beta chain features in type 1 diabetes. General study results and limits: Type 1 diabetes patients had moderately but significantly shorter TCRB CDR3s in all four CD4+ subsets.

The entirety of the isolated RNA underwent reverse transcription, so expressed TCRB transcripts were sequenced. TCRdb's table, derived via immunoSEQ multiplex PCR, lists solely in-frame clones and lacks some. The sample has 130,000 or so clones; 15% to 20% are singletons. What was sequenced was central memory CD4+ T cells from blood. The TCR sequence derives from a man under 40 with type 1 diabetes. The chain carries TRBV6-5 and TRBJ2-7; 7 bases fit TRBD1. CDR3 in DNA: TGTGCCAGCAGGCCGGGGACAGTCTACGAGCAGTACTTC. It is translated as CASRPGTVYEQYF.